This T cell receptor beta chain was identified in a study of T cell repertoires in cytomegalovirus infection (dated by TCRdb to the late 2010s). About the full investigation: Donor HLA type was relevant to the analysis, as public TCR beta signatures indicated carriage of CMV infection together with the matching HLA type. Findings and caveats that apply to the study as a whole: In the ex vivo response, HLA-C-restricted CMV-specific TCR beta clonotypes were dominant, and in two of eight donors the single most frequent clonotype came from this HLA-C-restricted group. Cumulative frequency of public TCR beta family members discriminated carriers of CMV infection plus the relevant HLA type in this cohort and an independent approximately 360-donor cohort.

Note on this clonotype: Its antigen has not been determined. No base-level quality is on record; no much larger clone is a single base apart.

Trimming removed 4 bases from V and 0 bases from J; the gene matches leave 7 bases unexplained. Counted from cysteine to phenylalanine, this CDR3 has 17 amino acids. Only the CDR3 DNA is retained, 51 bases long and in frame from the first base. Reading the germline V gene gives CDR1 MNHEY and CDR2 SVGEGT. TCRdb names Illumina HiSeq 1500 as the instrument used. TCRdb reprocessing: public reads trimmed at Q25 with fastp, clones called with MiXCR, in-frame beta chains kept. Each record represents a unique CDR3 protein, reported with the most common genes and DNA among its rows. The sample data list some 300,000 distinct CDR3 sequences, and roughly 17% of these were observed just once. About 12% of the sample goes to the ten largest clones.

The sequencing sample was made of PBMCs. The chain is assembled from TRBV6-2 or TRBV6-3 and TRBJ1-5, and 9 junctional nucleotides match TRBD1. The TCR originated in a human donor in good health (CMV status not recorded). Some clones in this sample may be carry-over from other donors' samples. The bases are TGTGCCAGCAGTTGGATGAGGACAGGGGTTAGCAATCAGCCCCAGCATTTT. Translated, this gives CASSWMRTGVSNQPQHF.